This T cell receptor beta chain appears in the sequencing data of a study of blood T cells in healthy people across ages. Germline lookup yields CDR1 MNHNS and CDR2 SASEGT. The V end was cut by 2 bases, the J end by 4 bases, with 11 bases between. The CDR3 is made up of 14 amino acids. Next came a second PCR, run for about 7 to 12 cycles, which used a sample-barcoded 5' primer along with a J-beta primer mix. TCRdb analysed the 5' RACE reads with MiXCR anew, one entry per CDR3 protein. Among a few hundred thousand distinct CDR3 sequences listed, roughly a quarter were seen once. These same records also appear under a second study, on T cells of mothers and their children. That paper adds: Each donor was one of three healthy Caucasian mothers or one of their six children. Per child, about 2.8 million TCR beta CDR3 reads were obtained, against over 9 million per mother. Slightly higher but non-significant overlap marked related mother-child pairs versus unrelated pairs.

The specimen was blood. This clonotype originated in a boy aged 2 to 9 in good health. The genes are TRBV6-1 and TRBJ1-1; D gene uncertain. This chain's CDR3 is CASSENGWSTEAFF. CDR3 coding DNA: TGTGCCAGCAGTGAAAATGGGTGGAGCACTGAAGCTTTCTTT.